This record looks at one T cell receptor (beta chain) sequence and its context. The CDR3 length is 18 residues. Per the germline V gene, CDR1 is SGHKS and CDR2 is YYEKEE (reference sequence). Trimming removed 4 bases at V and 0 bases at J, with 21 bases between. This sample is part of a study of blood T cell repertoires in COVID-19. Background on the study: Both acute and convalescent COVID-19 samples were obtained from the United States, Italy and Spain. The analysed material was cDNA or gDNA that came from T cells, B-cell-depleted T cells, or PBMCs.

Authors' analysis steps: Amplifying reference gene primers gave estimates of nucleated cell counts. This table comes from immunoSEQ multiplex PCR, and its TCRdb copy is limited to in-frame clones, with some not included. That table furnishes V, J and clone size, whereas the DNA furnished D and trimming. The profile shows 95,000 to 110,000 clones, 84% of them singletons. Sequenced sample: peripheral blood. This receptor was identified in a human donor in a cohort sampled during active COVID-19. This rearrangement joins TRBV5-5 to TRBJ2-3; perhaps TRBD1 as D (6 bases). The chain's CDR3 is CASSARLGTRTSTDTQYF. The CDR3 coding sequence is TGTGCCAGCAGCGCCCGATTAGGGACACGCACTAGCACAGATACGCAGTATTTT.